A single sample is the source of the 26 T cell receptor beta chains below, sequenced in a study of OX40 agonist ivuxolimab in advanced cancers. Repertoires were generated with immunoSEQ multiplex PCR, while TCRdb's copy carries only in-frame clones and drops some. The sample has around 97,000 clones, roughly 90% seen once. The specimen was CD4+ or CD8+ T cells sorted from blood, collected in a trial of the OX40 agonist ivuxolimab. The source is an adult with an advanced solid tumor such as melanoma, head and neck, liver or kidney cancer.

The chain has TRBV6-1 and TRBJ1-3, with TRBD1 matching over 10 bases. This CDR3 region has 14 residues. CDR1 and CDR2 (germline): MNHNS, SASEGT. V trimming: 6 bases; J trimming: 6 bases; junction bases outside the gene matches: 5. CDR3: CASSSGTGENTIYF. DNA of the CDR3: TGTGCCAGCAGCTCCGGGACAGGGGAAAACACCATATATTTT.

The CDR3 protein is CASSLILAGQETQYF. The DNA for the CDR3 is TGTGCCAGCAGTTTAATACTAGCGGGGCAAGAGACCCAGTACTTC. The chain joins TRBV27 to TRBJ2-5; 10 bases fit TRBD2. Trimming removed 2 bases from V and 2 bases from J; junction bases left unmatched: 2. There are 15 residues in the CDR3. Germline V gene data show CDR1 as MNHEY and CDR2 as SMNVEV (reference sequence).

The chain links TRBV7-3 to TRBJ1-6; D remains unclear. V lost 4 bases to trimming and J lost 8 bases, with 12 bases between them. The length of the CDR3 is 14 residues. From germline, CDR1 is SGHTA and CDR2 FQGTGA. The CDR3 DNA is TGTGCCAGCAGCTGGGGAAGCGGAGATTCACCCCTCCACTTT. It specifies CASSWGSGDSPLHF.

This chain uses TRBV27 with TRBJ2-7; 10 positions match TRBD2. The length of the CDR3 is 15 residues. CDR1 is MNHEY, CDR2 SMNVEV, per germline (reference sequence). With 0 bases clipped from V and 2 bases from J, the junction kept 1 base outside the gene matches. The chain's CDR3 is CASSLSAGGAYEQYF. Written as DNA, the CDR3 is TGTGCCAGCAGTTTATCAGCGGGAGGGGCCTACGAGCAGTACTTC.

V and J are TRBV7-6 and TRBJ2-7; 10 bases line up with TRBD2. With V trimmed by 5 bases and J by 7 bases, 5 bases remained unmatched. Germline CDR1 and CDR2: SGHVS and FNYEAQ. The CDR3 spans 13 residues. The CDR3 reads CASSQTSGWEQYF. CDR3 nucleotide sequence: TGTGCCAGCAGCCAGACTAGCGGGTGGGAGCAGTACTTC. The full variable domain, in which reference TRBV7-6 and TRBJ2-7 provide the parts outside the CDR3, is GAGVSQSPRYKVTKRGQDVALRCDPISGHVSLYWYRQALGQGPEFLTYFNYEAQQDKSGLPNDRFSAERPEGSISTLTIQRTEQRDSAMYRCASSQTSGWEQYFGPGTRLTVT.

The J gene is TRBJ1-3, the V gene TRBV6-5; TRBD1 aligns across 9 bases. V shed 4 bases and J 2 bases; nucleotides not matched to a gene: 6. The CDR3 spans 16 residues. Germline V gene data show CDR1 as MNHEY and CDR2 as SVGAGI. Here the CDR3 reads CASSFSGQGTGNTIYF. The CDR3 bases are TGTGCCAGCAGTTTTTCGGGACAGGGAACTGGAAACACCATATATTTT.

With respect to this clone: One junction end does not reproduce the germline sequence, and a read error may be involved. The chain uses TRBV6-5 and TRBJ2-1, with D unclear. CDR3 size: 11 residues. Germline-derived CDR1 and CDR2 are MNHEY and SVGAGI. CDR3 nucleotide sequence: TGTGCCAGCATCTCCAACAATGAGCAGTTCTTC. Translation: CASISNNEQFF.

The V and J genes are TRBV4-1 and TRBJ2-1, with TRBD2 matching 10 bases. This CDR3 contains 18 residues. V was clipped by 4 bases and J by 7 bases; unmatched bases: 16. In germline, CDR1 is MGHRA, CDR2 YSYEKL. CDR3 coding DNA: TGCGCCAGCAGCCTAGGACGGGCTAGCGGGGGCCAGGGGAATGAGCAGTTCTTC. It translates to CASSLGRASGGQGNEQFF.

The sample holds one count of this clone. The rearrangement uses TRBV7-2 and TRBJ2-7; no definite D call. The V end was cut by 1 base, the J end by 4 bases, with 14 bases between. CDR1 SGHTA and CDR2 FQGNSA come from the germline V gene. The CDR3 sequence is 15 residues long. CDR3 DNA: TGTGCCAGCAGCTTAGACCCGATTATGGCTTACGAGCAGTACTTC. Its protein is CASSLDPIMAYEQYF.

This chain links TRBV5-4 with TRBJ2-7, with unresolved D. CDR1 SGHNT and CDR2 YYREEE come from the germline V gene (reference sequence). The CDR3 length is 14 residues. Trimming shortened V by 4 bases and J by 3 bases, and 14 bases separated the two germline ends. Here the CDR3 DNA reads TGTGCCAGCAGCCAAGATACTGGTTTCTACGAGCAGTACTTC. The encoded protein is CASSQDTGFYEQYF.

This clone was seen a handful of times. In nucleotides, the CDR3 is TGTGCCAGCAGTTACGGGCCGAACACCGGGGAGCTGTTTTTT. This gives the protein CASSYGPNTGELFF. The chain joins TRBV6-6 to TRBJ2-2; D unclear. This CDR3 contains 14 residues. The germline V gene has CDR1 MNHNY and CDR2 SVGAGI (reference sequence). V dropped 2 bases and J dropped 0 bases, with 4 bases sitting between them.

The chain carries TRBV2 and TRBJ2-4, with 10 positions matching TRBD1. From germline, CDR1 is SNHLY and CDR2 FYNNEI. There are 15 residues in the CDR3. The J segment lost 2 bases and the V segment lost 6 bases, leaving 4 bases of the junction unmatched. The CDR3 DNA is TGTGCCAGCAGGAGGGACAGGGGAACCAAAAACATTCAGTACTTC. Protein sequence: CASRRDRGTKNIQYF.

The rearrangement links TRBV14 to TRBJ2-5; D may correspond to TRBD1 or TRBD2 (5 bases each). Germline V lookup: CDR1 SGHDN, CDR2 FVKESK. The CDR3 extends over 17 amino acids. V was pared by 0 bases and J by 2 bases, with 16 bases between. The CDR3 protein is CASSQDRVNRRQETQYF. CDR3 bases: TGTGCCAGCAGCCAAGATAGGGTAAACAGGAGGCAAGAGACCCAGTACTTC.

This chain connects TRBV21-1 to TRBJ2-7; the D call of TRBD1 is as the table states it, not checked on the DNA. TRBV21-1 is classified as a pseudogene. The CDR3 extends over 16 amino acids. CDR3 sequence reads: CANRSSGGWSTYEQYF. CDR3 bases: TGTGCCAACCGATCCTCAGGGGGATGGTCCACCTACGAGCAGTACTTC.

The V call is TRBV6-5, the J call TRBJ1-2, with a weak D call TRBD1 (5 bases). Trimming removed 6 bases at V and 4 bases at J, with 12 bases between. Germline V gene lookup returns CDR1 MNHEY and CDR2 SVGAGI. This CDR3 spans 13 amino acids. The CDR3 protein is CASRRDGVYGYTF. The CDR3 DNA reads TGTGCCAGCAGGAGGGACGGCGTCTATGGCTACACCTTC.

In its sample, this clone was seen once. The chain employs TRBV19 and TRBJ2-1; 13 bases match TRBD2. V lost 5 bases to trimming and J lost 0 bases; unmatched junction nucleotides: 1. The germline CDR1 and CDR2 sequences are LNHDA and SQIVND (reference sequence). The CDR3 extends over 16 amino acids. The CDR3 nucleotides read TGTGCCAGTAGTCGGACTAGCGGGAGCTCCTACAATGAGCAGTTCTTC. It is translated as CASSRTSGSSYNEQFF.

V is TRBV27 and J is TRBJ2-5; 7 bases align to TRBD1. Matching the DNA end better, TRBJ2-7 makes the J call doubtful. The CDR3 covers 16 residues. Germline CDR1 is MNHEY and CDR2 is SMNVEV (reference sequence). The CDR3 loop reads CASSSDRRPDPYEQYF. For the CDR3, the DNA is TGTGCCAGCAGTTCGGACAGGAGGCCCGATCCCTACGAGCAGTACTTC.

CDR3: CASSFSDLNTEAFF. The CDR3 DNA is TGTGCCAGCAGTTTCTCGGACCTGAACACTGAAGCTTTCTTT. The chain joins TRBV6-1 to TRBJ1-1; D is uncertain. CDR1 and CDR2 (germline): MNHNS, SASEGT. With 5 bases removed from V and 0 bases from J, the gap between germline ends came to 10 bases. This CDR3 comprises 14 residues.

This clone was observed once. The CDR3 DNA sequence: TGTGCCAGTAGTATAGACGGCCAAAAACTCTATGGCTACACCTTC. Translating it yields CASSIDGQKLYGYTF. The chain couples TRBV19 to TRBJ1-2; D is unresolved. CDR1 is LNHDA and CDR2 is SQIVND in the germline V gene (reference sequence). Trimming took off 0 bases at V and 4 bases at J, with 12 bases between the two ends. The CDR3 is 15 amino acids.

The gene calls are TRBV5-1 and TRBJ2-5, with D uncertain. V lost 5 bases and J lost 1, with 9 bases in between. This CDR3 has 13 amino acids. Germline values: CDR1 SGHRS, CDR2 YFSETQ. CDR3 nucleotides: TGCGCCAGCAGGTTGCCTTCCCAAGAGACCCAGTACTTC. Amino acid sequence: CASRLPSQETQYF.

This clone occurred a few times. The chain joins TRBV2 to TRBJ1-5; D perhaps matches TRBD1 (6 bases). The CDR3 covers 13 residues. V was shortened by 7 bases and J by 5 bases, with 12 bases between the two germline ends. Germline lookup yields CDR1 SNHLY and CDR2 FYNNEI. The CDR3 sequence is CASTRQVHQPQHF. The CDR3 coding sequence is TGTGCCAGCACTAGACAGGTCCATCAGCCCCAGCATTTT.

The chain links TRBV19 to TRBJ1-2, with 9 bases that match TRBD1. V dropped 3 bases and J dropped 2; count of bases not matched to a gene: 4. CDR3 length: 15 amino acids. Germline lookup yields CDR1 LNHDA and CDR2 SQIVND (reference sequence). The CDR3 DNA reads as TGTGCCAGTAGTATGGGACAGGGTTGGAACTATGGCTACACCTTC. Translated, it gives CASSMGQGWNYGYTF.

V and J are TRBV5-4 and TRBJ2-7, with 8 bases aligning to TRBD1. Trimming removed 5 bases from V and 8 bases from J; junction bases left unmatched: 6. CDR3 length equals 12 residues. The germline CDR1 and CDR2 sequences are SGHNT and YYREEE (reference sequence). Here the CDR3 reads CASRTGQGKQYF. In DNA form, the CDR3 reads TGTGCCAGCAGAACCGGACAGGGAAAGCAGTACTTC.

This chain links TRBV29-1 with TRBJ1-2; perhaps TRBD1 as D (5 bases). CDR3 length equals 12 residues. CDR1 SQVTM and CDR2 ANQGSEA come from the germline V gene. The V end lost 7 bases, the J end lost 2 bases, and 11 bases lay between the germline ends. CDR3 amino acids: CSGGTVNYGYTF. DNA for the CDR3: TGCAGCGGGGGGACGGTAAACTATGGCTACACCTTC.

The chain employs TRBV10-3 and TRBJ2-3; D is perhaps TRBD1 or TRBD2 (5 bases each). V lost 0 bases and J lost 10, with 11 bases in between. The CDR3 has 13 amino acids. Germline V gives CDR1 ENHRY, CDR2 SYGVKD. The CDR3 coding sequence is TGTGCCATCAGTGAGTCGTTTGGGGGTGCGCAGTATTTT. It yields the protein CAISESFGGAQYF.

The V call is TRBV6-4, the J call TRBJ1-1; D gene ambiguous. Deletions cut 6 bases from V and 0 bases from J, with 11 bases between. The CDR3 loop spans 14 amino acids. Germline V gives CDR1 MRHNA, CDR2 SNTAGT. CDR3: CASREAGMNTEAFF. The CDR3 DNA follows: TGTGCCAGCAGGGAAGCGGGAATGAACACTGAAGCTTTCTTT.